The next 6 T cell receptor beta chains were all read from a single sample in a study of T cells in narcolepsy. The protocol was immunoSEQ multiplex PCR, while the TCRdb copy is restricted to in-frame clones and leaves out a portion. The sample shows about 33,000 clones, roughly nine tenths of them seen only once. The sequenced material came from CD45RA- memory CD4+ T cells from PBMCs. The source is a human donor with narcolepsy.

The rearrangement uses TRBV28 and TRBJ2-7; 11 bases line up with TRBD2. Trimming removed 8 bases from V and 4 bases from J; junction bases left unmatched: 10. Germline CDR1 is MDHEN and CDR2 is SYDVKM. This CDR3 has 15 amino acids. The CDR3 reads CASAGGLAGGYEQYF. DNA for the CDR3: TGTGCCAGCGCCGGGGGATTAGCGGGGGGGTACGAGCAGTACTTC.

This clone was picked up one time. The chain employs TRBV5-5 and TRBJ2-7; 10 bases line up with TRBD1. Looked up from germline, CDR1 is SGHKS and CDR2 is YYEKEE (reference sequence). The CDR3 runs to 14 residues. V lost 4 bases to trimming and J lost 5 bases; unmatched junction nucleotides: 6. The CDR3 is CASSHDRGRNEQYF. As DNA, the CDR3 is TGTGCCAGCAGCCACGACAGGGGGCGAAACGAGCAGTACTTC.

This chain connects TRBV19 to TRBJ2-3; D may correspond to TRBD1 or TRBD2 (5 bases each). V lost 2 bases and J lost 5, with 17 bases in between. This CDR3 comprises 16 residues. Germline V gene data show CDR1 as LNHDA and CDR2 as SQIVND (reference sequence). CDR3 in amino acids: CASSIPMAGAGDTQYF. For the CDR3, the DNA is TGTGCCAGTAGTATACCCATGGCTGGGGCGGGAGATACGCAGTATTTT.

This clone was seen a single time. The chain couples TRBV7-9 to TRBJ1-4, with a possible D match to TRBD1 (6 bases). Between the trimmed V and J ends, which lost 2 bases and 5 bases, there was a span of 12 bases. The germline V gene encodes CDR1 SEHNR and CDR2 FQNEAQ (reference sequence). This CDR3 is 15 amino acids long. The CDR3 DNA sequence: TGTGCCAGCAGCTTAAGACAGGCATTCAATGAAAAACTGTTTTTT. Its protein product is CASSLRQAFNEKLFF.

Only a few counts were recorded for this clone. CDR3 region: CASSLPRQSYTYEQYF. CDR3 in DNA: TGTGCCAGCAGCTTACCCCGACAGAGCTATACCTACGAGCAGTACTTC. The rearrangement uses TRBV7-9 and TRBJ2-7; a possible D gene is TRBD1 (5 bases). The V gene lost 2 bases and the J gene lost 2 bases, with 16 bases spanning the gap. There are 16 residues in the CDR3. CDR1 and CDR2 from the germline V gene are SEHNR and FQNEAQ (reference sequence).

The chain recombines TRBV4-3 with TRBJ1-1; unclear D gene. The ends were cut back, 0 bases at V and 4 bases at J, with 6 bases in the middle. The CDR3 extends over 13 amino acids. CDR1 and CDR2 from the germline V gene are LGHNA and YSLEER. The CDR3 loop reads CASSQDWATEAFF. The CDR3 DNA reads TGCGCCAGCAGCCAAGATTGGGCCACTGAAGCTTTCTTT.